One and the same sample provided the 25 T cell receptor beta chains below, sequenced in a study of T-cell memory formation after mild COVID-19. TCRdb reanalysed the 5' RACE reads using MiXCR and keeps one entry per CDR3 protein. Counted here are roughly 500,000 distinct CDR3 sequences, around 20% occurring once; the ten biggest clones make up around an eighth. What was sequenced was PBMCs or a T cell subset sorted from them (not recorded which). These receptors all stem from an adult woman who had mild COVID-19 (a few samples of this study predate the infection). Cell type and time point are not known.

V gene TRBV5-8 combines with J gene TRBJ2-3; D uncertain. This CDR3 is 15 amino acids long. Trimming removed 2 bases from V and 1 base from J, with 11 bases in between. From germline, CDR1 is SGHTS and CDR2 YDEGEE. The CDR3 sequence is CASSFLVYGTDTQYF. The CDR3 DNA sequence: TGTGCCAGCAGCTTTCTAGTGTATGGCACAGATACGCAGTATTTT.

The V call is TRBV2, the J call TRBJ2-1; 10 positions match TRBD1. V trimming: 5 bases; J trimming: 7 bases; junction bases outside the gene matches: 17. CDR1 SNHLY and CDR2 FYNNEI come from the germline V gene. The CDR3 has 18 amino acids. The CDR3 sequence is CASSWVTPGQGGNNEQFF. The CDR3 DNA is TGTGCCAGCAGTTGGGTCACCCCAGGACAGGGGGGGAATAATGAGCAGTTCTTC.

This clonotype was seen many times. The rearrangement joins TRBV4-3 to TRBJ2-3; 7 nucleotides align to TRBD1. The ends lost 0 bases at V and 1 base at J; junction bases unmatched: 7. The CDR3 covers 17 residues. Germline assignment: CDR1 LGHNA and CDR2 YSLEER. The CDR3 loop reads CASSQDWSGTGTDTQYF. CDR3 coding DNA: TGCGCCAGCAGCCAAGATTGGTCAGGGACAGGCACAGATACGCAGTATTTT.

Only a few counts were recorded for this clonotype. The chain couples TRBV14 to TRBJ2-7; 11 bases are shared with TRBD2. The germline V gene encodes CDR1 SGHDN and CDR2 FVKESK. Trimming took 3 bases from V and 4 from J; bases not matched to a gene: 8. CDR3 length: 16 amino acids. The chain's CDR3 is CASSHLGLAEDYEQYF. The CDR3, as DNA: TGTGCCAGCAGCCACCTGGGACTAGCGGAAGATTACGAGCAGTACTTC.

This clonotype occurred a few times. The chain joins TRBV20-1 to TRBJ2-1, with 13 positions matching TRBD2. This CDR3 is built from 14 residues. From germline, CDR1 is DFQATT and CDR2 SNEGSKA (reference sequence). V dropped 5 bases and J dropped 10; count of bases not matched to a gene: 8. CDR3 amino acids: CSAPLAGGPGEQFF. In nucleotides, the CDR3 is TGCAGTGCTCCACTAGCGGGGGGGCCGGGGGAGCAGTTCTTC.

This clonotype was observed many times. The chain employs TRBV7-8 and TRBJ2-7; D unresolved. In germline, CDR1 is SGHVS, CDR2 FQNEAQ. V was trimmed by 5 bases and J by 6 bases, leaving 8 bases between them. The CDR3 is 11 residues long. The CDR3 nucleotides are TGTGCCAGCAGCCTGACGGGCGAGCAGTACTTC. Encoded protein: CASSLTGEQYF.

This chain uses TRBV3-1 with TRBJ2-7, with D perhaps matching TRBD1 (6 bases). Deletions cut 4 bases from V and 6 bases from J, with 13 bases between. The CDR3 sequence is 13 residues long. Germline V gives CDR1 LGHDT, CDR2 YNNKEL (reference sequence). The CDR3 loop is CASSRLQGIEQYF. DNA of the CDR3: TGTGCCAGCAGCCGCCTCCAGGGGATCGAGCAGTACTTC.

The rearrangement uses TRBV6-6 and TRBJ2-1; possibly TRBD2 for D (5 bases). CDR1 and CDR2 from the germline V gene are MNHNY and SVGAGI (reference sequence). This CDR3 spans 15 amino acids. Trimming stripped 5 bases from V and 0 bases from J, with 11 bases between. As DNA, the CDR3 is TGTGCCAGCAGTCCCGCGGGCTACTCCTACAATGAGCAGTTCTTC. It specifies CASSPAGYSYNEQFF.

The J gene is TRBJ1-1, the V gene TRBV30; no firm D call. This CDR3 comprises 15 residues. V lost 4 bases, J lost 1 base, and 16 bases lay in between. Germline-derived CDR1 and CDR2 are GTSNPN and SVGIG (reference sequence). The CDR3 here is CAWTKEATGNTEAFF. The CDR3 DNA reads as TGTGCCTGGACGAAAGAGGCAACGGGGAACACTGAAGCTTTCTTT.

The rearrangement uses TRBV7-9 and TRBJ2-1; TRBD2 agrees at 8 bases. Looked up from germline, CDR1 is SEHNR and CDR2 is FQNEAQ (reference sequence). This CDR3 has 13 residues. V lost 9 bases and J lost 9; bases outside the gene matches: 10. For the CDR3, the DNA is TGTGCCAGTAAACCCGGGGGGGGTAGTGAGCAGTTCTTC. This translates into CASKPGGGSEQFF.

The chain links TRBV6-4 to TRBJ2-3; a possible D gene is TRBD2 (5 bases). Germline assignment: CDR1 MRHNA and CDR2 SNTAGT. The CDR3 totals 12 residues. Between the trimmed V and J ends, which lost 8 bases and 9 bases, there was a span of 15 bases. CDR3 sequence reads: CASGERSGTQYF. The CDR3 DNA follows: TGTGCCAGCGGCGAGCGGTCCGGAACGCAGTATTTT.

The chain carries TRBV29-1 and TRBJ2-1; 14 bases are a match to TRBD2. The germline gives CDR1 SQVTM, CDR2 ANQGSEA. V lost 4 bases and J lost 8; bases outside the gene matches: 7. The CDR3 extends over 15 amino acids. The CDR3 DNA reads as TGCAGCGTTGTCAGGGGACTAGCGGGAGTGCATGAGCAGTTCTTC. This gives the protein CSVVRGLAGVHEQFF.

This clonotype has only a few counts. The V gene is TRBV5-1, the J gene TRBJ2-5, with 9 bases that match TRBD1. V was clipped by 4 bases and J by 5 bases; unmatched bases: 9. The CDR3 length is 15 residues. Germline CDR1 reads SGHRS; CDR2 reads YFSETQ. This chain's CDR3 is CASSPGQGLMETQYF. The DNA for the CDR3 is TGCGCCAGCAGCCCCGGACAGGGGCTGATGGAGACCCAGTACTTC.

The rearrangement uses TRBV5-1 and TRBJ2-1; possible D gene TRBD1, 6 bases. CDR3 size: 14 residues. From germline, CDR1 is SGHRS and CDR2 YFSETQ. Trimming shortened V by 4 bases and J by 1 base, and 9 bases separated the two germline ends. CDR3 bases: TGCGCCAGCAGCGGGACAAGGTCCTACAATGAGCAGTTCTTC. It yields the protein CASSGTRSYNEQFF.

The V and J genes are TRBV5-1 and TRBJ1-2; 8 bases are shared with TRBD1. The CDR3 sequence is 15 residues long. CDR1 SGHRS and CDR2 YFSETQ come from the germline V gene. V lost 1 base to trimming and J lost 5 bases; unmatched junction nucleotides: 7. The CDR3 loop is CASSLFGTGGYGYTF. CDR3 DNA sequence: TGCGCCAGCAGCTTGTTTGGGACAGGAGGGTATGGCTACACCTTC.

This chain joins TRBV7-9 and TRBJ1-2; possible D gene TRBD1, 5 bases. The CDR3 length is 14 residues. Germline CDR1 reads SEHNR; CDR2 reads FQNEAQ (reference sequence). V was clipped by 3 bases and J by 5 bases, with 13 bases between them. CDR3 in amino acids: CASSFSGTLYGYTF. In DNA, the CDR3 is TGTGCCAGCAGCTTCTCCGGGACGCTTTATGGCTACACCTTC. The full variable domain, its missing parts supplied by reference TRBV7-9 and TRBJ1-2, is DTGVSQNPRHKITKRGQNVTFRCDPISEHNRLYWYRQTLGQGPEFLTYFQNEAQLEKSRLLSDRFSAERPKGSFSTLEIQRTEQGDSAMYLCASSFSGTLYGYTFGSGTRLTVV.

The chain couples TRBV20-1 to TRBJ2-7, with a tentative D call TRBD2 (5 bases). CDR1 is DFQATT, CDR2 SNEGSKA, per germline (reference sequence). Trimming removed 5 bases from V and 3 bases from J, with 14 bases in between. CDR3 size: 13 residues. The CDR3 is CSAPAGLGYEQYF. CDR3 sequence (DNA): TGCAGTGCTCCCGCGGGCTTGGGCTACGAGCAGTACTTC.

The J gene is TRBJ1-5, the V gene TRBV3-1; tentative D call: TRBD1 (5 bases). Germline CDR1 and CDR2: LGHDT and YNNKEL (reference sequence). There are 16 residues in the CDR3. V lost 4 bases and J 3 bases, leaving 16 bases between the germline ends. This CDR3 is CASSRGAGQSNQPQHF. The CDR3 DNA reads as TGTGCCAGCAGCCGAGGGGCGGGGCAGTCCAATCAGCCCCAGCATTTT.

This clonotype has more than one count but fewer than ten. The chain recombines TRBV3-1 with TRBJ2-3; TRBD2 aligns across 13 bases. The V gene end was trimmed by 6 bases and the J gene end by 5 bases; junction bases not matched to a gene: 5. The CDR3 spans 15 residues. Germline loops: CDR1 LGHDT, CDR2 YNNKEL (reference sequence). CDR3 sequence: CASSWTSGGLDTQYF. In nucleotides, the CDR3 is TGTGCCAGCAGTTGGACTAGCGGGGGTTTAGATACGCAGTATTTT.

V and J are TRBV7-9 and TRBJ2-3; 8 bases line up with TRBD2. J was trimmed by 4 bases and V by 5 bases; bases with no gene match: 11. This CDR3 region has 16 residues. CDR1 is SEHNR and CDR2 is FQNEAQ in the germline V gene (reference sequence). The CDR3 protein is CASSPRRAGVADTQYF. CDR3 DNA sequence: TGTGCCAGCAGCCCACGACGAGCGGGAGTTGCAGATACGCAGTATTTT.

This clonotype appeared once. The gene calls are TRBV5-4 and TRBJ2-2; D gene uncertain. The CDR3 is 13 residues long. Germline CDR1 is SGHNT and CDR2 is YYREEE (reference sequence). The V end lost 0 bases, the J end lost 7 bases, and 7 bases lay between the germline ends. The CDR3 DNA reads as TGTGCCAGCAGCTTGGTGAGCTTCGGGGAGCTGTTTTTT. Translation: CASSLVSFGELFF. Variable domain in full (rest from reference TRBV5-4 and TRBJ2-2): ETGVTQSPTHLIKTRGQQVTLRCSSQSGHNTVSWYQQALGQGPQFIFQYYREEENGRGNFPPRFSGLQFPNYSSELNVNALELDDSALYLCASSLVSFGELFFGEGSRLTVL.

The chain employs TRBV2 and TRBJ2-7, with 8 positions matching TRBD1. The CDR3 is 14 residues long. The J segment lost 4 bases and the V segment lost 4 bases, leaving 6 bases of the junction unmatched. Germline loops: CDR1 SNHLY, CDR2 FYNNEI. The CDR3 here is CASSVTGGEYEQYF. In DNA form, the CDR3 reads TGTGCCAGCAGTGTTACAGGGGGAGAATACGAGCAGTACTTC.

CDR3 sequence: CASSLNRVEETQYF. The CDR3 bases are TGTGCCAGCAGCTTAAACAGGGTAGAAGAGACCCAGTACTTC. The chain combines TRBV7-9 with TRBJ2-5; D might be TRBD1 (6 bases). The length of the CDR3 is 14 residues. Germline V gene data show CDR1 as SEHNR and CDR2 as FQNEAQ (reference sequence). Trimming pared 2 bases from V and 3 bases from J, leaving 10 bases between.

About this clonotype: Being one base from a much bigger clone, this may be a read error. The V call is TRBV12-3 or TRBV12-4, the J call TRBJ1-6; possibly TRBD1 for D (6 bases). The CDR3 has 16 amino acids. Trimming removed 5 bases at V and 10 bases at J, with 21 bases between. The CDR3 bases are TGTGCCAGCAGTCCATGGGCGGGACACGGGGGCTCACCCCTCCACTTT. The encoded protein is CASSPWAGHGGSPLHF.

This chain links TRBV11-2 with TRBJ2-4, with D unclear. The CDR3 is 13 amino acids. Per the germline V gene, CDR1 is SGHAT and CDR2 is FQNNGV. The V end was cut by 3 bases, the J end by 9 bases, with 12 bases between. As DNA, the CDR3 is TGTGCCAGCAGCTTTGGTCCGAGGAGCATTCAGTACTTC. Protein: CASSFGPRSIQYF.